This TCR beta chain was recorded in a study of identical twins. Study observations and caveats: Cross-sectional statistics, not tracking of the same donors, supported the conclusions. Those out-of-frame alpha sequences shared by twins showed an excess of low generation probability.

The table lists this clonotype with many counts. The antigen is not known. From the 5' RACE reads, TCRdb called clonotypes with MiXCR, one entry per CDR3 protein. In the table there are about 890,000 distinct CDR3 sequences, 10% to 15% of which are singletons. The CDR3 loop spans 13 amino acids. V dropped 4 bases and J dropped 1 base, with 7 bases sitting between them. Germline assignment: CDR1 LNHNV and CDR2 YYDKDF (reference sequence). The data were also submitted as part of a second study, on yellow fever vaccine responses in identical twins. That work contributes: Twins reportedly showed a vaccine T cell response that seemed partly convergent and partly personalized.

Source material: PBMCs. The chain uses TRBV15 and TRBJ1-1; D gene unclear. The TCR sequence derives from a young woman in good health. The CDR3 sequence: CATSTPANTEAFF. In DNA form, the CDR3 reads TGTGCCACCAGCACCCCCGCGAACACTGAAGCTTTCTTT.